The rows below give T cell receptor beta chains drawn from one sample of a study of blood T cell repertoires in COVID-19. Clones were read by immunoSEQ multiplex PCR, and TCRdb kept only the in-frame ones, dropping some. In the table there are over 25,000 clones, around 92% of which are singletons. Material: peripheral blood. These receptors were collected from a human donor in a cohort sampled during active COVID-19. CDR3s include the opening cysteine and the closing phenylalanine or tryptophan. The D gene is left open where the match is weak. Size is stated for part of the rows, as once, few or many counts, or as a class when the clone is expanded.

J: TRBJ2-3; size: NA; D: NA; V: TRBV5-6; DNA: TGTGCCAGCAGCCCCCAGGGACTTCTCACAGATACGCAGTATTTT; CDR3: CASSPQGLLTDTQYF
J: TRBJ2-3; size: NA; D: TRBD2; V: TRBV27; DNA: TGTGCCAGCAGTTTATCGCGGGGGGGTACGCAGTATTTT; CDR3: CASSLSRGGTQYF
J: TRBJ1-5; size: NA; D: TRBD1; V: TRBV28; DNA: TGTGCCAGCAGGCGCCCCGGGACAGGGGGCCGACAGCCCCAGCATTTT; CDR3: CASRRPGTGGRQPQHF
J: TRBJ2-7; size: NA; D: TRBD1; V: TRBV30; DNA: TGTGCCTGGAAAGGACAGGGGGCATACGAGCAGTACTTC; CDR3: CAWKGQGAYEQYF
J: TRBJ2-4; size: NA; D: NA; V: TRBV21-1; DNA: TGTGCCAGCAGCAAAGGCCCGGGCAAAAACATTCAGTACTTC; CDR3: CASSKGPGKNIQYF
J: TRBJ2-2; size: NA; D: TRBD1; V: TRBV7-8; DNA: TGTGCCAGCAGCCAGGGGGCAAGGGAGCTGTTTTTT; CDR3: CASSQGARELFF
J: TRBJ2-1; size: NA; D: NA; V: TRBV10-3; DNA: TGTGCCATCAGTGGATTAGGAGGGCCATACAATGAGCAGTTCTTC; CDR3: CAISGLGGPYNEQFF
J: TRBJ2-3; size: NA; D: NA; V: TRBV12-3/TRBV12-4; DNA: TGTGCCAGCAGTTTATCCGGCACAGATACGCAGTATTTT; CDR3: CASSLSGTDTQYF
J: TRBJ2-2; size: NA; D: NA; V: TRBV2; DNA: TGTGCCAGCATCCCTCCGAACACCGGGGAGCTGTTTTTT; CDR3: CASIPPNTGELFF
J: TRBJ2-3; size: NA; D: NA; V: TRBV7-2; DNA: TGTGCCAGCAGCCGGGACTCACTCACAGATACGCAGTATTTT; CDR3: CASSRDSLTDTQYF
J: TRBJ2-3; size: NA; D: TRBD2; V: TRBV27; DNA: TGTGCCAGCAGTTTATCTACTAGCGGGGCAGATACGCAGTATTTT; CDR3: CASSLSTSGADTQYF
J: TRBJ1-1; size: NA; D: TRBD1; V: TRBV19; DNA: TGTGCCAGTAGTATCGGGACAGGGGGCGCCGGCACTGAAGCTTTCTTT; CDR3: CASSIGTGGAGTEAFF
J: TRBJ2-7; size: NA; D: NA; V: TRBV19; DNA: TGTGCCAGTCGCCAGGGTAGCTCCTACGAGCAGTACTTC; CDR3: CASRQGSSYEQYF
J: TRBJ1-1; size: once; D: NA; V: TRBV25-1; DNA: TGTGCCAGCAGTGAATACGGGGGAAAGACGCCCACAGCTTTCTTT; CDR3: CASSEYGGKTPTAFF
J: TRBJ2-7; size: NA; D: NA; V: TRBV2; DNA: TGTGCCAGCAGGACAGACTACGAGCAGTACTTC; CDR3: CASRTDYEQYF
J: TRBJ1-5; size: NA; D: NA; V: TRBV7-8; DNA: TGTGCCAGCAGCTTAGTCTCCCCCCAGCCCCAGCATTTT; CDR3: CASSLVSPQPQHF
J: TRBJ2-5; size: NA; D: NA; V: TRBV5-5; DNA: TGTGCCAGCAGCCAAGCGGGGACACAAGAGACCCAGTACTTC; CDR3: CASSQAGTQETQYF
J: TRBJ2-5; size: NA; D: TRBD1; V: TRBV5-1; DNA: TGCGCCAGCAGCTTGGACAGGGGAAGGGAGACCCAGTACTTC; CDR3: CASSLDRGRETQYF
J: TRBJ2-5; size: NA; D: TRBD2; V: TRBV2; DNA: TGTGCCAGCAGTGGGACTAGCGGGGGAGAGACCCAGTACTTC; CDR3: CASSGTSGGETQYF
J: TRBJ2-1; size: NA; D: TRBD1; V: TRBV9; DNA: TGTGCCAACAGCGTCTTCGGGACAGGGGGCTTCAATGAGCAGTTCTTC; CDR3: CANSVFGTGGFNEQFF
J: TRBJ1-5; size: NA; D: NA; V: TRBV19; DNA: TGTGCCAGTAGTCTGAACAGGGATAGCAATCAGCCCCAGCATTTT; CDR3: CASSLNRDSNQPQHF
J: TRBJ2-1; size: NA; D: TRBD2; V: TRBV10-3; DNA: TGTGCCATCAGTGCCCGGGCGGCGGGGGGGGGCAATGAGCAGTTCTTC; CDR3: CAISARAAGGGNEQFF
J: TRBJ2-7; size: NA; D: TRBD1; V: TRBV11-3; DNA: TGTGCCAGCAGCTTAGGGACAGGGAGTTCCTACGAGCAGTACTTC; CDR3: CASSLGTGSSYEQYF
J: TRBJ2-7; size: once; D: NA; V: TRBV29-1; DNA: TGCAGCGTACAGGATTCCTACGAGCAGTACTTC; CDR3: CSVQDSYEQYF
J: TRBJ1-4; size: NA; D: TRBD1; V: TRBV19; DNA: TGTGCCAGTAGAAAGGGGGCGCCCGAGGAAAAACTGTTTTTT; CDR3: CASRKGAPEEKLFF
J: TRBJ1-2; size: NA; D: NA; V: TRBV10-1; DNA: TGCGCCAGCAGTCCTATGGGGGCCACGGACCACGCACCTATGGTAGGAAATGGCTACACCTTC; CDR3: CASSPMGATDHAPMVGNGYTF
J: TRBJ1-5; size: NA; D: TRBD1; V: TRBV6-2/TRBV6-3; DNA: TGTGCCAGCAGTTATGGGTACAGGGGCTACAATCAGCCCCAGCATTTT; CDR3: CASSYGYRGYNQPQHF
J: TRBJ2-2; size: NA; D: NA; V: TRBV29-1; DNA: TGCAGCGCCGAAGGGGGGGACTACACCGGGGAGCTGTTTTTT; CDR3: CSAEGGDYTGELFF
J: TRBJ1-2; size: NA; D: NA; V: TRBV7-9; DNA: TGTGCCAGCAGCTCCCGAGACAGGTTGGGCTATGGCTACACCTTC; CDR3: CASSSRDRLGYGYTF
J: TRBJ2-5; size: NA; D: NA; V: TRBV28; DNA: TGTGCCAGCAGCTTAATGGAGGTACAACGGACCCAGTACTTC; CDR3: CASSLMEVQRTQYF
J: TRBJ1-1; size: once; D: TRBD1; V: TRBV3-1/TRBV3-2; DNA: TGTGCCAGCAGCCCTACAGGGGCCCTTTCCCCTGAAGCTTTCTTT; CDR3: CASSPTGALSPEAFF
J: TRBJ1-4; size: NA; D: TRBD1; V: TRBV7-6; DNA: TGTGCCAGCAGCTTAACCCCCGGGACAGGGACTGAAAAACTGTTTTTT; CDR3: CASSLTPGTGTEKLFF
J: TRBJ1-6; size: NA; D: NA; V: TRBV12-3/TRBV12-4; DNA: TGTGCCAGCACCTCCCGGCAGGGATCACCCCTCCACTTT; CDR3: CASTSRQGSPLHF
J: TRBJ2-3; size: few; D: TRBD1; V: TRBV18; DNA: TGTGCCAGCTCACCGGGACAGGGAGAGCAGTATTTT; CDR3: CASSPGQGEQYF
J: TRBJ2-7; size: NA; D: TRBD1; V: TRBV9; DNA: TGTGCCAGCAGCGTAGGGGACAGCGACTCCTACGAGCAGTACTTC; CDR3: CASSVGDSDSYEQYF
J: TRBJ1-6; size: NA; D: NA; V: TRBV12-3/TRBV12-4; DNA: TGTGCCAGCAGCCTAAGGGGGGGCTCACCCCTCCACTTT; CDR3: CASSLRGGSPLHF
J: TRBJ1-1; size: NA; D: NA; V: TRBV2; DNA: TGTGCCAGCAGTGAAAGTCAGATCGTTTGGGCTTTCTTT; CDR3: CASSESQIVWAFF
J: TRBJ2-4; size: NA; D: NA; V: TRBV5-1; DNA: TGCGCCAGCAGCTTGGGAGGGACTTCACGAGAGCAAAACATTCAGTACTTC; CDR3: CASSLGGTSREQNIQYF
J: TRBJ2-7; size: NA; D: NA; V: TRBV29-1; DNA: TGCAGCGTTTCGTCCCCTTCTTCCTACGAGCAGTACTTC; CDR3: CSVSSPSSYEQYF
J: TRBJ2-1; size: once; D: TRBD2; V: TRBV29-1; DNA: TGCAGCGTTGAAAGAGTAGCGGGGGGCCGCTCCTACAATGAGCAGTTCTTC; CDR3: CSVERVAGGRSYNEQFF
J: TRBJ1-2; size: NA; D: NA; V: TRBV6-2/TRBV6-3; DNA: TGTGCCAGCAGTTACTCGAAAGGGGCAGGTGGCTACACCTTC; CDR3: CASSYSKGAGGYTF
J: TRBJ2-3; size: NA; D: TRBD1; V: TRBV29-1; DNA: TGCAGCGTTGGGGGACAGGGTGGGACAGATACGCAGTATTTT; CDR3: CSVGGQGGTDTQYF
J: TRBJ1-6; size: NA; D: TRBD1; V: TRBV30; DNA: TGTGCCTGGAAACTTGGTGGGACAGGGGTTTCACCCCTCCACTTT; CDR3: CAWKLGGTGVSPLHF
J: TRBJ1-2; size: NA; D: TRBD1; V: TRBV7-2; DNA: TGTGCCAGCAGCCAGGACAGGGCATCCAACTATGGCTACACCTTC; CDR3: CASSQDRASNYGYTF
J: TRBJ1-5; size: NA; D: TRBD1; V: TRBV19; DNA: TGTGCCAGTAGTGCCGACAGGGAGGGCAATCAGCCCCAGCATTTT; CDR3: CASSADREGNQPQHF
J: TRBJ2-7; size: NA; D: NA; V: TRBV4-1; DNA: TGCGCCAGCAGCTACGGACAGAGCTACGAGCAGTACTTC; CDR3: CASSYGQSYEQYF
J: TRBJ1-6; size: NA; D: NA; V: TRBV30; DNA: TGTGCCTGGAAACTGGGGGCCAGTTCACCCCTCCACTTT; CDR3: CAWKLGASSPLHF
J: TRBJ1-1; size: few; D: NA; V: TRBV20-1; DNA: TGCAGTGCTAGTTCTGGGCATGAAGCTTTCTTT; CDR3: CSASSGHEAFF
J: TRBJ2-7; size: NA; D: NA; V: TRBV7-2; DNA: TGTGCCAGCAGCCGCACTCAGGGGAACTACGAGCAGTACTTC; CDR3: CASSRTQGNYEQYF
J: TRBJ2-5; size: NA; D: TRBD2; V: TRBV4-1; DNA: TGCGCCAGCAGCCAAGATTGGCTAGCGGGGGTGGAGACCCAGTACTTC; CDR3: CASSQDWLAGVETQYF
J: TRBJ2-3; size: NA; D: NA; V: TRBV10-3; DNA: TGTGCCATCAGTGTAAAACTTCCAGATACGCAGTATTTT; CDR3: CAISVKLPDTQYF
J: TRBJ2-7; size: NA; D: NA; V: TRBV11-2; DNA: TGTGCCAGCAGCCCCACCCAGGGGCCCTACGAGCAGTACTTC; CDR3: CASSPTQGPYEQYF
J: TRBJ1-4; size: few; D: TRBD1; V: TRBV11-2; DNA: TGTGCCAGCAGCTCTATAAGGCCTATTCAGGGGGCAGGGAGAATGCAACTGTTTTTT; CDR3: CASSSIRPIQGAGRMQLFF